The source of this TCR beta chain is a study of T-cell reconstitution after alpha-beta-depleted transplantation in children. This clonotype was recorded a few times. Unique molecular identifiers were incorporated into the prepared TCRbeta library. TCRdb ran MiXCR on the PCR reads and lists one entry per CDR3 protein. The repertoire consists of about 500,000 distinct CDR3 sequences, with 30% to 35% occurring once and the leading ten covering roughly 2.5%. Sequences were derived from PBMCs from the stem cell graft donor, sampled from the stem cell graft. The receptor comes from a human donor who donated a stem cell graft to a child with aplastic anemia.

DNA of the CDR3: TGCAGCGTTGGGACAGGGGGACCGAACACTGAAGCTTTCTTT. Protein: CSVGTGGPNTEAFF. V is TRBV29-1 and J is TRBJ1-1; 10 bases map to TRBD1. Germline V lookup: CDR1 SQVTM, CDR2 ANQGSEA. CDR3 length: 14 residues. The V segment lost 4 bases and the J segment 1 base; nucleotides outside the gene matches: 3.